The clone carrying this T cell receptor beta chain was detected many times. These data are taken from a study of spatial heterogeneity in lung cancer. Specified time point: sample taken at primary tumor resection. Trimming stripped 1 base from V and 3 bases from J, with 10 bases between. The CDR3 has 14 residues. Germline values: CDR1 KGHSH, CDR2 LQKENI. Each TCR cDNA molecule carried a unique molecular identifier. MiXCR, applied by TCRdb to the 5' RACE reads, yields one record per CDR3 protein. The table records some 22,000 distinct CDR3 sequences, approximately 4.7% of them present only once. Sequenced here: PBMCs, sampled at surgery. This TCR was recovered from a male donor with early-stage non-small cell lung cancer. The chain links TRBV18 to TRBJ2-7; the D call may be TRBD1 or TRBD2 (5 bases each). The CDR3 spells CASSPQGTVYEQYF. CDR3 sequence (DNA): TGTGCCAGCTCACCACAGGGGACCGTCTACGAGCAGTACTTC.